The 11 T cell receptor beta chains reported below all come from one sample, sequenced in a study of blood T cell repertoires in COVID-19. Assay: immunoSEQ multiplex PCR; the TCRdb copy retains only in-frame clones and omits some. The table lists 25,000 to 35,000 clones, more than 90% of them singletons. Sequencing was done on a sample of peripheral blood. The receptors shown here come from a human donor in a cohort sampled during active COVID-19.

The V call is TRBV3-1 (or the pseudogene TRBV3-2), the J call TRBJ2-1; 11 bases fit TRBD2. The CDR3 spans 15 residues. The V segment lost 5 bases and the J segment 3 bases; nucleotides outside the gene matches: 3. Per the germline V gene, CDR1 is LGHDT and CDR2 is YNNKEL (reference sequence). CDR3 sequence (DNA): TGTGCCAGCAGCTGGACTAGCGGGTTCTACAATGAGCAGTTCTTC. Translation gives CASSWTSGFYNEQFF.

Here the CDR3 DNA reads TGCGCCAGCAGCGCTATAGCGGGAGTCACAGATACGCAGTATTTT. Protein product: CASSAIAGVTDTQYF. The rearrangement joins TRBV4-3 to TRBJ2-3, with 9 bases lining up with TRBD2. Germline V gives CDR1 LGHNA, CDR2 YSLEER. J gave up 2 bases and V 5 bases, and 5 bases lay outside the gene matches. The CDR3 is 15 residues long.

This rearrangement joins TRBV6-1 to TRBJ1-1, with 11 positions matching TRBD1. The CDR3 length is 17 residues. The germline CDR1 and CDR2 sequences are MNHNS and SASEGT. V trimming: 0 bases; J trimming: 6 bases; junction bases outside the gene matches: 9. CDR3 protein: CASSEAPGQGVSAEAFF. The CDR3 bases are TGTGCCAGCAGTGAAGCGCCGGGACAGGGGGTTTCTGCTGAAGCTTTCTTT.

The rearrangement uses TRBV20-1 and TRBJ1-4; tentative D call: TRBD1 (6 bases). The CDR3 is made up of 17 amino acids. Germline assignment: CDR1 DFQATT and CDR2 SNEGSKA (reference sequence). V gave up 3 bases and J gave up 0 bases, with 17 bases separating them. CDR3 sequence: CSASRDTPFATNEKLFF. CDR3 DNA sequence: TGCAGTGCTAGTCGGGACACACCTTTTGCAACTAATGAAAAACTGTTTTTT.

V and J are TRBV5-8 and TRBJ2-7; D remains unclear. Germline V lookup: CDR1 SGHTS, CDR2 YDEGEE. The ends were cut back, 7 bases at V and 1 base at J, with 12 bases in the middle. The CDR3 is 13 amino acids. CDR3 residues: CASPQTWSYEQYF. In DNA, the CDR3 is TGTGCCAGCCCACAGACCTGGTCCTACGAGCAGTACTTC.

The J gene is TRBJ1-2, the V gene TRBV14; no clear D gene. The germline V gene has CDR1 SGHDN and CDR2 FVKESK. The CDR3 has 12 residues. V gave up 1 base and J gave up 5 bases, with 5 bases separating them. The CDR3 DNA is TGTGCCAGCAGCCAAGCCCTTTATGGCTACACCTTC. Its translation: CASSQALYGYTF.

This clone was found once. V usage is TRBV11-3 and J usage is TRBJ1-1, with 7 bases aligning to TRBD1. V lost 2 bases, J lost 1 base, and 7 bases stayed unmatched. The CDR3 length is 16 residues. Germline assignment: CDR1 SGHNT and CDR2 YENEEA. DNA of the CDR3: TGTGCCAGCAGCTTAAGGCAGGGGGGAACGAACACTGAAGCTTTCTTT. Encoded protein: CASSLRQGGTNTEAFF.

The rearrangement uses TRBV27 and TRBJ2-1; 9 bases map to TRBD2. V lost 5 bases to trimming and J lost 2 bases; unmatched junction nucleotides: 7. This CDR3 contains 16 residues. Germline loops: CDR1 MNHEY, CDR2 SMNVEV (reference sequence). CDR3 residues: CASSPRVAGAYNEQFF. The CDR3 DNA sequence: TGTGCCAGCAGTCCCCGAGTAGCGGGAGCCTACAATGAGCAGTTCTTC.

The CDR3 DNA sequence: TGTGCCAGCAGCCAAGAATCGACAGGGAACAATCAGCCCCAGCATTTT. This sequence encodes CASSQESTGNNQPQHF. The chain couples TRBV3-1 (or the pseudogene TRBV3-2) to TRBJ1-5, with 7 bases fitting TRBD1. Germline CDR1 reads LGHDT; CDR2 reads YNNKEL (reference sequence). The length of the CDR3 is 16 residues. V was clipped by 0 bases and J by 3 bases; unmatched bases: 5.

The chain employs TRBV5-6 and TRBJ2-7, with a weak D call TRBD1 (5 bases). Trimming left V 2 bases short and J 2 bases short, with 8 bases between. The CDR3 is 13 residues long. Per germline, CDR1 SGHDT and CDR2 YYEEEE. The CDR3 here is CASSFAGPYEQYF. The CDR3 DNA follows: TGTGCCAGCAGCTTTGCAGGGCCCTACGAGCAGTACTTC.

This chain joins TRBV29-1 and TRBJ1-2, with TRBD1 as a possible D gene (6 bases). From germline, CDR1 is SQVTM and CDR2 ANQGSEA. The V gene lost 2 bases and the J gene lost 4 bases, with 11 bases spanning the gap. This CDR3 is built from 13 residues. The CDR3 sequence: CSVENREGYGYTF. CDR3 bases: TGCAGCGTTGAAAACAGGGAGGGCTATGGCTACACCTTC.